This TCR beta chain was recovered during a study of T cells after yellow fever vaccination. The CDR3 covers 14 residues. The V gene's germline CDR1 is KGHSH and CDR2 LQKENI. TCRdb passed the 5' RACE reads through MiXCR, listing each CDR3 protein once. The table records some 390,000 distinct CDR3 sequences, 18% of them present only once. V usage is TRBV18 and J usage is TRBJ2-7; no reliable D call. The TCR was taken from a man younger than 35 who received the YFV17D yellow fever vaccine. Sequencing was performed on PBMCs, taken before the yellow fever booster vaccination. The CDR3 region is CDSSRYGPTYEQYV. CDR3 in DNA: TGTGACAGCTCGAGATACGGTCCGACCTACGAGCAGTACGTC.